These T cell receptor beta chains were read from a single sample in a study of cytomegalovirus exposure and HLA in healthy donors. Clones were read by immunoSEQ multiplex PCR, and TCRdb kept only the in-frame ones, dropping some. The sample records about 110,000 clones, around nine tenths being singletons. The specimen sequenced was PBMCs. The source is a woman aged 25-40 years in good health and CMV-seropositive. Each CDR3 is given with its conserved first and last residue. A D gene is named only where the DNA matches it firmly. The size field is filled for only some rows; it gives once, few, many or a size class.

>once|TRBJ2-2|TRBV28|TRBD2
CASSLRRSSGATGELFF
TGTGCCAGCAGTTTACGGAGGTCTAGCGGGGCCACCGGGGAGCTGTTTTTT
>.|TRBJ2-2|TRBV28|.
CASSFQGQNTGELFF
TGTGCCAGCAGTTTCCAGGGACAGAACACCGGGGAGCTGTTTTTT
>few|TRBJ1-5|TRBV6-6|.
CASSLGQAHQPQHF
TGTGCCAGCAGTTTGGGTCAGGCGCATCAGCCCCAGCATTTT
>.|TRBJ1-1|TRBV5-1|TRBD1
CASRDRSRGNTEAFF
TGCGCCAGCAGGGACAGGTCCCGGGGGAACACTGAAGCTTTCTTT
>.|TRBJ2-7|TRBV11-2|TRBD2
CAVSTSGSYEQYF
TGTGCCGTAAGCACTAGCGGGAGCTACGAGCAGTACTTC
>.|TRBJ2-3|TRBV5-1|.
CASRLNSDTQYF
TGCGCCAGCAGACTAAATTCAGATACGCAGTATTTT
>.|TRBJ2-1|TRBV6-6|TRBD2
CASSSGLAGYNEQFF
TGTGCCAGCAGTTCGGGACTAGCAGGGTACAATGAGCAGTTCTTC
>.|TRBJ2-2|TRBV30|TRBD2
CAGRRGGRTGELFF
TGTGCCGGACGCCGCGGGGGGCGGACCGGGGAGCTGTTTTTT
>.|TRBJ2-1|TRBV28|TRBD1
CASSSSRGQSYNEQFF
TGTGCCAGCAGTTCCTCGAGGGGGCAATCCTACAATGAGCAGTTCTTC
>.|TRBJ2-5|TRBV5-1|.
CASSLGAGYQETQYF
TGCGCCAGCAGCTTGGGCGCGGGGTACCAAGAGACCCAGTACTTC
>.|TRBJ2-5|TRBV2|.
CASSTQGQETQYF
TGTGCCAGCAGTACACAGGGACAAGAGACCCAGTACTTC
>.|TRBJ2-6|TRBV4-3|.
CASSQDTGYSSGANVLTF
TGCGCCAGCAGCCAAGATACAGGGTATTCTTCTGGGGCCAACGTCCTGACTTTC
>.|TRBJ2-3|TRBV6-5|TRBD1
CASSLGTGSDTQYF
TGTGCCAGCAGTCTGGGGACAGGTAGTGATACGCAGTATTTT
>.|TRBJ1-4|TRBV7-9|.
CATTYLNEKLFF
TGTGCCACCACCTATCTTAATGAAAAACTGTTTTTT
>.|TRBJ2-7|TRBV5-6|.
CASSSGTNYEQYF
TGTGCCAGCAGCTCCGGGACAAACTACGAGCAGTACTTC
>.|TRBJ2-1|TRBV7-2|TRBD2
CASSLDGGAINEQFF
TGTGCCAGCAGCTTAGACGGGGGGGCCATCAATGAGCAGTTCTTC
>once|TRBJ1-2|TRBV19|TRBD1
CASKNRTGRYGYTF
TGTGCCAGTAAAAATCGGACAGGCCGCTATGGCTACACCTTC
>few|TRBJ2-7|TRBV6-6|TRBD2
CASRPGTTSYEQYF
TGTGCCAGCAGGCCCGGGACTACCTCCTACGAGCAGTACTTC
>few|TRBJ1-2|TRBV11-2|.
CASSLDPGPYGYTF
TGTGCCAGCAGCTTAGATCCAGGGCCTTATGGCTACACCTTC
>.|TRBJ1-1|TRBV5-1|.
CASSLTVMNTEAFF
TGCGCCAGCAGCCTGACAGTGATGAACACTGAAGCTTTCTTT
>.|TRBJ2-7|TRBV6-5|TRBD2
CASSYALSGGEYEQYF
TGTGCCAGCAGTTACGCCCTCAGCGGGGGGGAGTACGAGCAGTACTTC
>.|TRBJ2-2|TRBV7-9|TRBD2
CASSLAASGNTGELFF
TGTGCCAGCAGCTTAGCTGCTAGCGGCAACACCGGGGAGCTGTTTTTT
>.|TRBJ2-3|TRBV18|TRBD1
CASSARDRGIDTQYF
TGTGCCAGCTCAGCCCGGGACAGGGGGATAGATACGCAGTATTTT